This T cell receptor beta chain was sequenced in a study of T cells in Graves' hyperthyroidism and ophthalmopathy. In regard to this clonotype: Its antigen is unidentified.

V was clipped by 5 bases and J by 1 base; unmatched bases: 5. The CDR3 length is 14 residues. Germline CDR1 is MNHEY and CDR2 is SVGEGT. Findings of the study overall: The authors' 13 V-J model separated ophthalmopathy from stable hyperthyroidism.

From RNA transcripts, TCR beta CDR3 regions were amplified. The HTBI primer set drove a first-round RT-PCR of the TCR CDR3. MiXCR was run by TCRdb on the multiplex PCR reads, yielding one entry per CDR3 protein. The sample lists approximately 360,000 distinct CDR3 sequences, around 25% seen once, with roughly 80% in the top ten. Sequencing was done on a sample of blood. The chain has TRBV6-2 or TRBV6-3 and TRBJ2-7; TRBD1 matches 7 bases. This TCR was recovered from a man between 45 and 60 years old with Graves' hyperthyroidism. CDR3 region: CASSGTVQSYEQYF. The DNA of the CDR3 is TGTGCCAGCAGTGGGACAGTCCAGTCCTACGAGCAGTACTTC.